These 20 T cell receptor beta chains originate from one sample sequenced in a study of Ad26.COV2.S vaccination and SARS-CoV-2 variants. Here immunoSEQ multiplex PCR was the method, and the copy in TCRdb shows in-frame clones only, minus some. The sample yields more than 300,000 clones, approximately 86% seen once. The treatment is: 15 to 20 received Ad26.COV2.S at low or high dose, single or two shots; 5 received placebo; per-sample allocation not given. Samples analyzed were those drawn on day 63 after the first vaccine or placebo injection. The source was peripheral blood, collected in a trial of Ad26.COV2.S vaccine versus placebo. Every receptor here comes from a person aged 18 to 65 who received the Ad26.COV2.S COVID-19 vaccine or a placebo.

The V gene is TRBV10-3, the J gene TRBJ2-3; TRBD1 matches at 7 bases. V shed 3 bases, J shed 5 bases, and the junction held 5 bases outside the gene matches. The CDR3 runs to 14 residues. In germline, CDR1 is ENHRY, CDR2 SYGVKD. The CDR3 reads CAISEGQERDTQYF. For the CDR3, the DNA is TGTGCCATCAGTGAAGGACAGGAAAGAGATACGCAGTATTTT.

This clone was counted between two and nine times. The rearrangement joins TRBV4-1 to TRBJ2-3; possibly TRBD2 for D (7 bases). The germline gives CDR1 MGHRA, CDR2 YSYEKL. Trimming removed 1 base from V and 5 bases from J, with 19 bases in between. This CDR3 is built from 17 residues. The CDR3 nucleotides read TGCGCCAGCAGCCAAGCTCTGGGAGGGGGGTTGTTAGATACGCAGTATTTT. It is translated as CASSQALGGGLLDTQYF.

The J gene is TRBJ2-7, the V gene TRBV5-1; D unclear. Germline V lookup: CDR1 SGHRS, CDR2 YFSETQ. This CDR3 has 14 residues. V shed 0 bases and J shed 7 bases, with 14 bases lying between them. The CDR3 DNA reads TGCGCCAGCAGCTTGGAATTGGGTTTGGGGGAGCAGTACTTC. Translating gives CASSLELGLGEQYF.

V and J are TRBV27 and TRBJ1-2, with a tentative D call TRBD1 (6 bases). CDR1 and CDR2 (germline): MNHEY, SMNVEV (reference sequence). The CDR3 is 14 residues long. V lost 8 bases and J 4 bases, leaving 17 bases between the germline ends. The DNA for the CDR3 is TGTGCCAGCGGCTCTGGACAGCACACCTATGGCTACACCTTC. It specifies CASGSGQHTYGYTF.

The chain joins TRBV28 to TRBJ2-7; D possibly corresponds to TRBD1 (6 bases). This CDR3 is 15 amino acids long. V shed 5 bases and J shed 2 bases, with 16 bases lying between them. The V gene's germline CDR1 is MDHEN and CDR2 SYDVKM. CDR3 in amino acids: CASSVTGTPTYEQYF. Written as DNA, the CDR3 is TGTGCCAGCAGTGTTACGGGGACACCAACCTACGAGCAGTACTTC.

V and J are TRBV10-1 and TRBJ2-5; 8 nucleotides match TRBD1. This CDR3 has 15 residues. V shed 2 bases, J shed 5 bases, and the junction held 7 bases outside the gene matches. The germline V gene has CDR1 WNHNN and CDR2 SYGVQD (reference sequence). CDR3 coding DNA: TGCGCCAGCAGTGAGGGACAGGGATCGGGGGAGACCCAGTACTTC. Its translation: CASSEGQGSGETQYF.

Concerning this clone: The sample contains more than one DNA sequence encoding this CDR3. The V call is TRBV5-5, the J call TRBJ2-6; D unresolved. The CDR3 totals 14 residues. Between the trimmed V and J ends, which lost 0 bases and 0 bases, there was a span of 1 base. The germline V gene encodes CDR1 SGHKS and CDR2 YYEKEE (reference sequence). CDR3 nucleotides: TGTGCCAGCAGCTTGGGCTCTGGGGCCAACGTCCTGACTTTC. It is translated as CASSLGSGANVLTF.

V gene TRBV2 combines with J gene TRBJ1-4, with TRBD1 matching over 8 bases. This CDR3 spans 14 amino acids. V was clipped by 6 bases and J by 5 bases; unmatched bases: 5. Germline V gives CDR1 SNHLY, CDR2 FYNNEI. The CDR3 loop reads CASSVTGVNEKLFF. The CDR3 nucleotides are TGTGCCAGCAGCGTGACAGGGGTGAATGAAAAACTGTTTTTT.

The table lists this clone with a few counts. The chain is built from TRBV24-1 and TRBJ2-7, with 9 bases lining up with TRBD2. This CDR3 spans 17 amino acids. CDR1 is KGHDR and CDR2 is SFDVKD in the germline V gene. V dropped 5 bases and J dropped 0; count of bases not matched to a gene: 10. CDR3 bases: TGTGCCACCAGTGTTGCCCCCGGAGCGGGGGGCTCCTACGAGCAGTACTTC. Protein sequence: CATSVAPGAGGSYEQYF.

The genes are TRBV7-9 and TRBJ2-3, with D perhaps TRBD2 (6 bases). V lost 4 bases and J 4 bases, leaving 12 bases between the germline ends. Germline V lookup: CDR1 SEHNR, CDR2 FQNEAQ (reference sequence). There are 14 residues in the CDR3. This CDR3 reads CASSSTPGADTQYF. The DNA for the CDR3 is TGTGCCAGCAGCTCGACCCCGGGGGCAGATACGCAGTATTTT.

The V and J genes are TRBV6-1 and TRBJ1-4; D perhaps matches TRBD1 (5 bases). V gave up 3 bases and J gave up 8 bases, with 13 bases separating them. CDR1 is MNHNS, CDR2 SASEGT, per germline. The CDR3 totals 14 residues. The CDR3 loop is CASSETGDGEKLFF. The CDR3 DNA is TGTGCCAGCAGTGAGACGGGGGATGGGGAAAAACTGTTTTTT.

This clone occurred once. The chain uses TRBV27 and TRBJ2-7; D is tentatively TRBD1 or TRBD2 (6 bases each). CDR3 length: 16 residues. CDR1 is MNHEY and CDR2 is SMNVEV in the germline V gene (reference sequence). The V end lost 3 bases, the J end lost 3 bases, and 18 bases lay between the germline ends. CDR3 loop: CASSFSQVGGYYEQYF. The CDR3 DNA sequence: TGTGCCAGCAGTTTCTCGCAAGTGGGGGGCTACTACGAGCAGTACTTC.

V usage is TRBV7-2 and J usage is TRBJ2-7, with 12 nucleotides matching TRBD1. With 7 bases clipped from V and 7 bases from J, the junction kept 14 bases outside the gene matches. There are 16 residues in the CDR3. Germline-derived CDR1 and CDR2 are SGHTA and FQGNSA. The CDR3 region is CASTFTSGTGGGEQYF. Written as DNA, the CDR3 is TGTGCCAGCACCTTTACCTCCGGGACAGGGGGCGGGGAGCAGTACTTC.

The CDR3: CASSRTGGVDEQYF. The CDR3 region has the DNA TGTGCCAGCAGCCGGACAGGGGGCGTCGACGAGCAGTACTTC. V and J are TRBV7-3 and TRBJ2-7; 11 bases line up with TRBD1. With 5 bases clipped from V and 5 bases from J, the junction kept 5 bases outside the gene matches. The length of the CDR3 is 14 residues. From germline, CDR1 is SGHTA and CDR2 FQGTGA.

The genes are TRBV7-9 and TRBJ2-7; D gene ambiguous. Germline CDR1 reads SEHNR; CDR2 reads FQNEAQ (reference sequence). V lost 5 bases, J lost 6 bases, and 14 bases lay in between. CDR3 length: 13 amino acids. The CDR3 spells CASSLTFKGEQYF. In DNA, the CDR3 is TGTGCCAGCAGCCTTACCTTCAAGGGCGAGCAGTACTTC. Supplemented by reference TRBV7-9 and TRBJ2-7, the full variable domain reads DTGVSQNPRHKITKRGQNVTFRCDPISEHNRLYWYRQTLGQGPEFLTYFQNEAQLEKSRLLSDRFSAERPKGSFSTLEIQRTEQGDSAMYLCASSLTFKGEQYFGPGTRLTVT.

The gene calls are TRBV11-3 and TRBJ2-7; 7 bases align to TRBD1. CDR3 size: 19 residues. Unmatched junction bases numbered 18, after V lost 4 bases and J lost 0 bases. Germline assignment: CDR1 SGHNT and CDR2 YENEEA. The CDR3 region has the DNA TGTGCCAGCAGCTCCCTACAGGGGTCACCCAAACAACGCTCCTACGAGCAGTACTTC. The encoded protein is CASSSLQGSPKQRSYEQYF.

V is TRBV18 and J is TRBJ1-3, with D maybe TRBD1 (6 bases). This CDR3 comprises 16 residues. Germline-derived CDR1 and CDR2 are KGHSH and LQKENI. Trimming took off 2 bases at V and 0 bases at J, with 11 bases between the two ends. As DNA, the CDR3 is TGTGCCAGCTCACCAACGCAGGGGCTCTCTGGAAACACCATATATTTT. This encodes CASSPTQGLSGNTIYF.

The chain couples TRBV7-2 to TRBJ2-7; TRBD1 matches at 8 bases. Germline lookup yields CDR1 SGHTA and CDR2 FQGNSA. V gave up 0 bases and J gave up 3 bases; unmatched junction bases: 4. The CDR3 runs to 15 residues. CDR3 nucleotide sequence: TGTGCCAGCAGCTTAGCCCCCGGGACAGGCTACGAGCAGTACTTC. Translation gives CASSLAPGTGYEQYF.

CDR3 residues: CASNPHIGSSYNEQFF. The CDR3 nucleotides read TGTGCCAGCAATCCCCATATCGGAAGCTCCTACAATGAGCAGTTCTTC. The chain is built from TRBV5-8 and TRBJ2-1; no reliable D call. The length of the CDR3 is 16 residues. Germline V CDR1 and CDR2: SGHTS, YDEGEE. V shed 6 bases and J shed 0 bases, with 16 bases lying between them.

The chain joins TRBV10-3 to TRBJ1-6; TRBD1 matches at 11 bases. This CDR3 is built from 18 residues. Germline V gene data show CDR1 as ENHRY and CDR2 as SYGVKD. V shed 0 bases and J 3 bases; nucleotides not matched to a gene: 4. Here the CDR3 DNA reads TGTGCCATCAGTGAGTCGGGCGGGACAGGGGGCTATAATTCACCCCTCCACTTT. Protein sequence: CAISESGGTGGYNSPLHF.